A single sample is the source of the 5 T cell receptor beta chains below, sequenced in a study of shared T cell receptors in the human thymus. Sequencing used immunoSEQ multiplex PCR; TCRdb keeps in-frame clones, though not all of them. Altogether more than 300,000 clones are present, over 90% being singletons, with the ten largest covering roughly 0.02%. The sequenced sample was thymocytes. The receptors derive from a human donor.

The chain combines TRBV6-4 with TRBJ2-1; D possibly corresponds to TRBD2 (6 bases). Looked up from germline, CDR1 is MRHNA and CDR2 is SNTAGT. The CDR3 has 14 amino acids. The V end lost 6 bases, the J end lost 3 bases, and 12 bases lay between the germline ends. The CDR3 here is CASRRDPGYNEQFF. CDR3 nucleotide sequence: TGTGCCAGCAGGCGGGATCCGGGCTACAATGAGCAGTTCTTC.

The V gene is TRBV10-3, the J gene TRBJ1-3; a possible D gene is TRBD1 (5 bases). Trimming left V 3 bases short and J 5 bases short, with 11 bases between. This CDR3 has 14 amino acids. Germline V gives CDR1 ENHRY, CDR2 SYGVKD. For the CDR3, the DNA is TGTGCCATCAGTGATTCAGGGCCACGAAACACCATATATTTT. It yields the protein CAISDSGPRNTIYF.

The chain employs TRBV4-1 and TRBJ2-7; 10 bases align to TRBD1. This CDR3 is built from 18 residues. Germline V lookup: CDR1 MGHRA, CDR2 YSYEKL. Losses at the gene ends were 1 base for V and 3 bases for J; bases not matched to a gene: 12. The CDR3 here is CASSQVQEVGQGLYEQYF. CDR3 bases: TGCGCCAGCAGCCAAGTTCAAGAGGTGGGACAGGGGCTCTACGAGCAGTACTTC.

The chain carries TRBV7-8 and TRBJ2-2, with D perhaps matching TRBD2 (6 bases). Germline CDR1 SGHVS, CDR2 FQNEAQ. The V end lost 5 bases, the J end lost 2 bases, and 15 bases lay between the germline ends. The CDR3 sequence is 16 residues long. The CDR3 DNA reads TGTGCCAGCAGCCCCATTTTGGGGGGAAACACCGGGGAGCTGTTTTTT. Translation: CASSPILGGNTGELFF.

CDR3 protein: CASSHLTGGRDEQYF. Here the CDR3 DNA reads TGTGCCAGCAGTCACCTAACAGGGGGCAGAGACGAGCAGTACTTC. The chain is built from TRBV6-5 and TRBJ2-7; 9 nucleotides agree with TRBD1. Germline loops: CDR1 MNHEY, CDR2 SVGAGI. The CDR3 runs to 15 residues. After removal of 5 bases from V and 5 bases from J, the junction contained 10 bases not matched to a gene.